This T cell receptor (beta chain) derives from a study of CD8+CD57+ T cells in acquired aplastic anemia (dated by TCRdb to the late 2010s). With regard to the full study: On average, sorted CD4+ and CD8+ cells yielded around 3.5 ug of extracted DNA, with a range of about 0.19 to 30 ug. CD8+CD57+ expansion was defined as a frequency above the mean frequency observed in healthy subjects. What the research found in general, with its limitations: Although 25 to 30 CD8+ CDR3 sequences were shared by patients and controls, these sequences appeared highly expressed in patients and within the immunodominant clones of patients. Patients and healthy controls showed no significant difference in CD8+ Simpson's diversity (P=0.060).

There are 15 amino acids in the CDR3, from cysteine to phenylalanine inclusive. The entry retains the CDR3 DNA only, 45 bases that are in frame from base 1. CDR1 and CDR2 are drawn from the germline V gene: SGHVS, FNYEAQ. V loses 1 base at its end and J loses 6 bases; junction bases beyond the gene matches: 6. Expansion of CD8+CD57+ cells had been shown by flow cytometry in the patients chosen for sequencing. Severe acquired aplastic anemia was diagnosed in all patients according to International Study of Aplastic Anemia and Agranulocytosis and Camitta criteria. At the time blood was sampled, none of the patients had received any therapy. The study deep-sequenced TCR repertoires of sorted CD4+ and CD8+ blood T cells from severe aplastic anemia patients and healthy subjects. Patients were enrolled under clinicaltrials.gov protocols 00001620, 01623167, 00001397, 00071045, 00081523 and 00961064 in the USA. Ficoll-Paque density gradient centrifugation was used to isolate peripheral blood mononuclear cells. Before DNA was extracted, CD4+ and CD8+ T cells were sorted using either FACS or magnetic beads.

Profiling of TCR beta VDJ combinations and CDR3 sequences used genomic DNA as the template. TCR repertoire sequencing was run on an Illumina HiSeq 2000. In the original analysis: TRBV/TRBJ rearrangement plots, CDR3 size and DJ length profiles, and Simpson's diversity index were used to evaluate the repertoires. Whichever DNA sequence was most abundant in the deep sequencing data was defined as the immunodominant clone. CDR3 amino acid sequences were screened for sharing across subjects and were compared with published repertoires and the VDJdb database. TCRdb reprocessed the public reads (quality trimming at Q25 with fastp, clone calling with MiXCR) and kept in-frame beta chains. Each CDR3 protein gets just one entry, which takes the most common genes and DNA from the rows behind it. The V and J calls and clone size come from TCRdb's table, not from the authors' own analysis. The sample yields around 80,000 distinct CDR3 sequences; around 70% were counted once. The ten biggest clones cover approximately 80% of the sample.

Concerning this clonotype: The target of this receptor is not known. There are no base qualities to consult, and no much larger clone falls within one base.

Here the chain combines TRBV7-6 and TRBJ2-1; 7 bases in the junction line up with TRBD2. The sample consisted of sorted CD4+, CD8+, or CD8+CD57+ T cells (not recorded which) from PBMCs. This receptor was identified in a human donor with aplastic anemia. CDR3 region: CASSLVLAEGNEQFF. The nucleotide sequence reads as follows: TGTGCCAGCAGCTTAGTCCTAGCGGAGGGCAATGAGCAGTTCTTC.